This T cell receptor beta chain derives from a study of tumor-infiltrating lymphocytes in localized non-small cell lung cancer. Study-wide context: The cohort mixed smokers and never-smokers, several histologies, and some post-neoadjuvant-chemotherapy samples. Overall study results and limits: IM1 and IM2 tumors showed no difference in T-cell fraction. Compared with uninvolved lung, tumors showed higher T cell infiltration by TCRbeta sequencing.

The CDR3 covers 15 residues. V was shortened by 3 bases and J by 0 bases, with 11 bases between the two germline ends. Per germline, CDR1 KGHSH and CDR2 LQKENI. This table comes from immunoSEQ multiplex PCR, and its TCRdb copy is limited to in-frame clones, with some not included. The data show more than 10,000 clones, about 79% seen once. Regarding this clone: The antigen is not known.

The chain links TRBV18 to TRBJ1-1; no definite D call. This sequence originates from a human donor with non-small cell lung cancer. Specimen: lung tumor tissue. The CDR3 sequence is CASSPTSSMNTEAFF. In DNA, the CDR3 is TGTGCCAGCTCACCGACCAGCTCTATGAACACTGAAGCTTTCTTT.